One and the same sample provided the 13 T cell receptor beta chains below, sequenced in a study of shared T cell receptors in the human thymus. The table came from immunoSEQ multiplex PCR; TCRdb's copy has only in-frame clones and leaves some out. The sample holds about 610,000 clones, 88% seen once. This same sample was also taken into another study, of human thymus T cells.

Sequencing used thymocytes. These receptors all stem from a boy younger than two with a congenital heart defect.

V is TRBV29-1 and J is TRBJ1-2; TRBD1 matches at 12 bases. With V trimmed by 8 bases and J by 4 bases, 20 bases remained unmatched. CDR1 is SQVTM and CDR2 is ANQGSEA in the germline V gene. This CDR3 spans 18 amino acids. CDR3 amino acids: CSNFQRGDRGLPFYGYTF. The CDR3 DNA reads as TGCAGCAATTTCCAGCGGGGGGACAGGGGGCTTCCCTTCTATGGCTACACCTTC.

The rearrangement links TRBV30 to TRBJ1-4; TRBD1 is a possible D gene (5 bases). The ends were cut back, 1 base at V and 3 bases at J, with 15 bases in the middle. The CDR3 is 16 residues long. Per the germline V gene, CDR1 is GTSNPN and CDR2 is SVGIG (reference sequence). CDR3 coding DNA: TGTGCCTGGAGTGGCTCGGGGGGGGGACCTAATGAAAAACTGTTTTTT. Translating it yields CAWSGSGGGPNEKLFF.

V and J are TRBV7-4 and TRBJ2-2; TRBD2 matches 11 bases. Germline loops: CDR1 SGHVT, CDR2 SQSDAQ. The CDR3 runs 19 residues. Unmatched junction bases numbered 10, after V lost 4 bases and J lost 0 bases. The CDR3 spells CASSYGLAGGFANTGELFF. CDR3 coding DNA: TGTGCCAGCAGCTATGGGCTAGCGGGAGGCTTCGCGAACACCGGGGAGCTGTTTTTT.

The chain uses TRBV29-1 and TRBJ1-2; the D is unclear. Germline V gene lookup returns CDR1 SQVTM and CDR2 ANQGSEA. The CDR3 consists of 13 residues. Between the trimmed V and J ends, which lost 2 bases and 5 bases, there was a span of 12 bases. The CDR3 nucleotides read TGCAGCGTTGAACCAGGCTCGCGTTATGGCTACACCTTC. It codes for CSVEPGSRYGYTF.

The table lists this clone with a count of one. The V gene is TRBV29-1, the J gene TRBJ1-1; TRBD1 is a possible D gene (5 bases). The germline gives CDR1 SQVTM, CDR2 ANQGSEA. This CDR3 has 12 amino acids. The V end was cut by 3 bases, the J end by 5 bases, with 10 bases between. Here the CDR3 DNA reads TGCAGCGTTGACAGGGCAGGAACTGAAGCTTTCTTT. This codes for CSVDRAGTEAFF. The full variable domain, completed using reference TRBV29-1 and TRBJ1-1, is SAVISQKPSRDICQRGTSLTIQCQVDSQVTMMFWYRQQPGQSLTLIATANQGSEATYESGFVIDKFPISRPNLTFSTLTVSNMSPEDSSIYLCSVDRAGTEAFFGQGTRLTVV.

V is TRBV14 and J is TRBJ2-7; TRBD2 agrees at 8 bases. The CDR3 spans 13 residues. CDR1 is SGHDN and CDR2 is FVKESK in the germline V gene. Germline trimming cut 0 bases from V and 6 bases from J; bases unmatched to any gene: 1. The CDR3 sequence: CASSQDAGGEQYF. The CDR3 DNA sequence: TGTGCCAGCAGCCAAGATGCGGGGGGCGAGCAGTACTTC.

The CDR3 spells CASTQSQYNYGYTF. CDR3 nucleotides: TGTGCCAGCACCCAGTCCCAGTACAACTATGGCTACACCTTC. The J gene is TRBJ1-2, the V gene TRBV6-6; D uncertain. Trimming took off 7 bases at V and 2 bases at J, with 14 bases between the two ends. CDR3 size: 14 residues. Germline CDR1 is MNHNY and CDR2 is SVGAGI (reference sequence).

V usage is TRBV27 and J usage is TRBJ1-2; 8 nucleotides match TRBD1. The germline V gene encodes CDR1 MNHEY and CDR2 SMNVEV (reference sequence). The length of the CDR3 is 13 residues. The V segment lost 3 bases and the J segment 7 bases; nucleotides outside the gene matches: 4. The CDR3 DNA is TGTGCCAGCAGTTTCGACAGGGGAGGTGGCTACACCTTC. Protein: CASSFDRGGGYTF.

This chain uses TRBV25-1 with TRBJ2-2; 8 positions match TRBD1. The J segment lost 5 bases and the V segment lost 3 bases, leaving 8 bases of the junction unmatched. The germline V gene has CDR1 MGHDK and CDR2 SYGVNS. The CDR3 runs to 16 residues. CDR3 sequence: CASSEGQGATTGELFF. The CDR3 DNA reads TGTGCCAGCAGTGAGGGGCAGGGGGCTACTACCGGGGAGCTGTTTTTT.

The gene calls are TRBV6-5 and TRBJ1-2; 8 bases align to TRBD1. The length of the CDR3 is 15 residues. V lost 6 bases and J lost 9; bases outside the gene matches: 15. Germline V gene lookup returns CDR1 MNHEY and CDR2 SVGAGI. DNA for the CDR3: TGTGCCAGCAGCCCCTACGTCGGGACAGGCGGGAGCTACACCTTC. Encoded protein: CASSPYVGTGGSYTF.

This rearrangement joins TRBV18 to TRBJ2-5, with D maybe TRBD1 (5 bases). CDR1 and CDR2 (germline): KGHSH, LQKENI. Trimming cost V 5 bases and J 1 base, with 8 bases left between them. The CDR3 contains 13 residues. The CDR3 is CASSSDSQETQYF. For the CDR3, the DNA is TGTGCCAGCTCATCCGACAGCCAAGAGACCCAGTACTTC.

The J gene is TRBJ1-1, the V gene TRBV9; no clear D. The CDR3 runs to 14 residues. V gave up 1 base and J gave up 1 base, with 8 bases separating them. Looked up from germline, CDR1 is SGDLS and CDR2 is YYNGEE. Written as DNA, the CDR3 is TGTGCCAGCAGCGTATTTGGGCAGAACACTGAAGCTTTCTTT. The encoded protein is CASSVFGQNTEAFF.

This chain uses TRBV15 with TRBJ2-3; D remains ambiguous. V lost 7 bases to trimming and J lost 0 bases, with 5 bases between them. Germline values: CDR1 LNHNV, CDR2 YYDKDF (reference sequence). The CDR3 contains 12 residues. The CDR3 spells CATNASTDTQYF. As DNA, the CDR3 is TGTGCCACCAATGCGAGCACAGATACGCAGTATTTT.